A single sample is the source of the 10 T cell receptor beta chains below, sequenced in a study of T cells in Graves' hyperthyroidism and ophthalmopathy. Researchers amplified the TCR beta CDR3 regions from RNA transcripts. The HTBI primer set was used in a first-round RT-PCR of the TCR CDR3. TCRdb re-analysed the multiplex PCR reads in MiXCR, keeping a single row per CDR3 protein. Among a few hundred thousand distinct CDR3 sequences listed, roughly 15% were seen once. Specimen: blood. These receptors were collected from a woman aged 60-75 years with Graves' ophthalmopathy.

The chain has TRBV14 and TRBJ2-7; 9 nucleotides match TRBD1. The germline gives CDR1 SGHDN, CDR2 FVKESK. Trimming cost V 4 bases and J 2 bases; bases outside gene matches: 15. CDR3 size: 18 residues. CDR3 DNA sequence: TGTGCCAGCAGCCCACGTTCTTTGGGACAGGGAATAGCCTACGAGCAGTACTTC. This encodes CASSPRSLGQGIAYEQYF.

This clonotype was seen a few times. The chain carries TRBV5-1 and TRBJ2-5, with 9 bases aligning to TRBD2. CDR3 size: 15 residues. Germline CDR1 and CDR2: SGHRS and YFSETQ. J was trimmed by 4 bases and V by 3 bases; bases with no gene match: 7. The CDR3 DNA sequence: TGCGCCAGCAGCTGGACCCGCGGGGGGGGAGAGACCCAGTACTTC. Translated: CASSWTRGGGETQYF.

The CDR3 loop reads CATRTGTGTYEQYF. CDR3 bases: TGTGCCACCCGGACCGGGACAGGGACCTACGAGCAGTACTTC. The J gene is TRBJ2-7, the V gene TRBV2; TRBD1 agrees at 9 bases. The CDR3 is 14 amino acids. Trimming took 10 bases from V and 2 from J; bases not matched to a gene: 9. Germline CDR1 SNHLY, CDR2 FYNNEI.

This clonotype was counted at least ten times. The rearrangement uses TRBV5-1 and TRBJ2-1; weak D call: TRBD1 (6 bases). The CDR3 runs to 14 residues. V lost 0 bases and J 3 bases, leaving 7 bases between the germline ends. CDR1 SGHRS and CDR2 YFSETQ come from the germline V gene. The CDR3 region has the DNA TGCGCCAGCAGCTTGGAGGACAGCTACAATGAGCAGTTCTTC. Translating gives CASSLEDSYNEQFF. The whole variable domain, filled in from reference TRBV5-1 and TRBJ2-1, reads KAGVTQTPRYLIKTRGQQVTLSCSPISGHRSVSWYQQTPGQGLQFLFEYFSETQRNKGNFPGRFSGRQFSNSRSEMNVSTLELGDSALYLCASSLEDSYNEQFFGPGTRLTVL.

V is TRBV18 and J is TRBJ2-7, with 7 bases matching TRBD2. This CDR3 spans 16 amino acids. Germline CDR1 reads KGHSH; CDR2 reads LQKENI. After removal of 3 bases from V and 4 bases from J, the junction contained 12 bases not matched to a gene. CDR3 DNA: TGTGCCAGCTCACCGTTCACGGGACTAACCCTGTACGAGCAGTACTTC. It codes for CASSPFTGLTLYEQYF.

This clonotype was seen at least ten times. CDR3 region: CASTTGGGSTDTQYF. The CDR3 nucleotides are TGTGCCAGCACCACCGGGGGGGGCAGCACAGATACGCAGTATTTT. The chain has TRBV12-3 or TRBV12-4 and TRBJ2-3; 8 bases line up with TRBD2. The ends lost 7 bases at V and 0 bases at J; junction bases unmatched: 6. The CDR3 is made up of 15 amino acids.

This clonotype was picked up many times. The chain has TRBV2 and TRBJ1-5, with D tentatively TRBD1 (6 bases). The CDR3 covers 16 residues. Germline-derived CDR1 and CDR2 are SNHLY and FYNNEI. Trimming removed 7 bases from V and 6 bases from J, with 22 bases in between. CDR3 loop: CASNLDTGFLGQPQHF. CDR3 DNA sequence: TGTGCCAGCAACCTAGATACAGGGTTTTTGGGTCAGCCCCAGCATTTT.

The rearrangement joins TRBV7-3 to TRBJ2-1; 8 bases map to TRBD2. J was trimmed by 5 bases and V by 2 bases; bases with no gene match: 8. The germline gives CDR1 SGHTA, CDR2 FQGTGA. This CDR3 region has 16 residues. CDR3 loop: CASSLEPGGPNNEQFF. CDR3 DNA sequence: TGTGCCAGCAGCTTAGAGCCGGGAGGGCCAAACAATGAGCAGTTCTTC.

CDR3 loop: CAWSRQGAYEQYF. The CDR3 nucleotides read TGTGCCTGGAGTAGGCAGGGGGCCTACGAGCAGTACTTC. This chain links TRBV30 with TRBJ2-7; 7 bases line up with TRBD1. This CDR3 region has 13 residues. Germline V lookup: CDR1 GTSNPN, CDR2 SVGIG (reference sequence). V was pared by 2 bases and J by 2 bases, with 3 bases of the junction left unmatched.

This clonotype has at least ten counts. J is TRBJ1-2 and V is TRBV6-1; D not resolved. The CDR3 runs 13 residues. V lost 6 bases and J 4 bases, leaving 12 bases between the germline ends. Germline assignment: CDR1 MNHNS and CDR2 SASEGT. In DNA, the CDR3 is TGTGCCAGCAGCCCCCCGGGGTCCTATGGCTACACCTTC. Translation: CASSPPGSYGYTF.